One sample yielded the 15 T cell receptor beta chains listed below, sequenced in a study of blood T cell repertoires in COVID-19. Method: immunoSEQ multiplex PCR; TCRdb's copy keeps in-frame clones and lacks some. The sample lists under 200,000 clones; about 90% were seen once. The specimen sequenced was PBMCs or T cells enriched from blood (not recorded which). These TCRs come from a woman between 18 and 29 years old who had recovered from COVID-19.

V and J are TRBV28 and TRBJ1-2; D is undetermined. CDR3 length: 16 amino acids. V was shortened by 6 bases and J by 8 bases, with 25 bases between the two germline ends. CDR1 is MDHEN, CDR2 SYDVKM, per germline. The CDR3 nucleotides read TGTGCCAGCAGCCTACAGCGACCGGGAGGACTAGAGGGCTACACCTTC. This encodes CASSLQRPGGLEGYTF.

The chain employs TRBV6-5 and TRBJ1-2, with 12 positions matching TRBD1. Germline V gene lookup returns CDR1 MNHEY and CDR2 SVGAGI. V shed 6 bases, J shed 4 bases, and the junction held 3 bases outside the gene matches. The CDR3 is made up of 14 amino acids. The chain's CDR3 is CASRRDRGPYGYTF. The CDR3 DNA sequence: TGTGCCAGCAGGAGGGACAGGGGGCCCTATGGCTACACCTTC.

This chain links TRBV30 with TRBJ2-1; D not resolved. This CDR3 region has 16 residues. Germline V gene sequence: CDR1 GTSNPN, CDR2 SVGIG (reference sequence). As DNA, the CDR3 is TGTGCTGCGGTTGGTTCGCGCCTGGGCTCCTACAATGAGCAGTTCTTC. Residues: CAAVGSRLGSYNEQFF. Supplemented by reference TRBV30 and TRBJ2-1, the full variable domain reads SQTIHQWPATLVQPVGSPLSLECTVEGTSNPNLYWYRQAAGRGLQLLFYSVGIGQISSEVPQNLSASRPQDRQFILSSKKLLLSDSGFYLCAAVGSRLGSYNEQFFGPGTRLTVL.

The V and J genes are TRBV19 and TRBJ2-1, with TRBD2 matching over 7 bases. Trimming took 1 base from V and 7 from J; bases not matched to a gene: 10. Per the germline V gene, CDR1 is LNHDA and CDR2 is SQIVND (reference sequence). The CDR3 runs 16 residues. The CDR3 here is CASSIVSAGVKNEQFF. CDR3 coding DNA: TGTGCCAGTAGTATAGTGTCCGCGGGGGTTAAGAATGAGCAGTTCTTC.

This clone has just one count. J is TRBJ1-2 and V is TRBV28; perhaps TRBD1 as D (6 bases). CDR3 length: 16 residues. CDR1 is MDHEN, CDR2 SYDVKM, per germline. Deletions cut 10 bases from V and 6 bases from J, with 27 bases between. The CDR3 nucleotides are TGTGCCACGCGCCTGCCCCCGGGCAGGGGTGACCATGGCTACACCTTC. Translation gives CATRLPPGRGDHGYTF.

V usage is TRBV9 and J usage is TRBJ2-1; possibly TRBD2 for D (7 bases). Germline V CDR1 and CDR2: SGDLS, YYNGEE. This CDR3 is built from 15 residues. With 0 bases removed from V and 9 bases from J, the gap between germline ends came to 16 bases. The CDR3 region is CASSVGNGGRGEQFF. DNA of the CDR3: TGTGCCAGCAGCGTAGGAAACGGGGGGCGGGGTGAGCAGTTCTTC. Together with reference TRBV9 and TRBJ2-1, the CDR3 gives the full variable domain: DSGVTQTPKHLITATGQRVTLRCSPRSGDLSVYWYQQSLDQGLQFLIQYYNGEERAKGNILERFSAQQFPDLHSELNLSSLELGDSALYFCASSVGNGGRGEQFFGPGTRLTVL.

This clone has only a few counts. The chain employs TRBV2 and TRBJ2-1, with D possibly being TRBD2 (5 bases). CDR1 is SNHLY, CDR2 FYNNEI, per germline. Trimming took off 9 bases at V and 11 bases at J, with 20 bases between the two ends. The CDR3 consists of 13 residues. This CDR3 reads CASFLASPPQQFF. The CDR3 DNA sequence: TGTGCCAGTTTTTTAGCGTCTCCGCCCCAGCAGTTCTTC.

The chain links TRBV12-5 to TRBJ2-1; 9 positions agree with TRBD2. The CDR3 runs 15 residues. After removal of 5 bases from V and 6 bases from J, the junction contained 8 bases not matched to a gene. Germline V gene lookup returns CDR1 LGHNT and CDR2 FRNRAP. CDR3 sequence: CASGPNLAGFNEQFF. The CDR3, as DNA: TGTGCTAGTGGTCCCAACCTAGCGGGGTTCAATGAGCAGTTCTTC. Based on the CDR3 plus reference TRBV12-5 and TRBJ2-1, the full variable domain is DARVTQTPRHKVTEMGQEVTMRCQPILGHNTVFWYRQTMMQGLELLAYFRNRAPLDDSGMPKDRFSAEMPDATLATLKIQPSEPRDSAVYFCASGPNLAGFNEQFFGPGTRLTVL.

This chain links TRBV5-6 with TRBJ2-2; 12 positions agree with TRBD1. Per germline, CDR1 SGHDT and CDR2 YYEEEE. The CDR3 has 17 amino acids. V gave up 5 bases and J gave up 6 bases; unmatched junction bases: 11. In DNA form, the CDR3 reads TGTGCCAGCAGTACCGCGGGACAGGGGGCTACCCCCGGGGAGCTGTTTTTT. Translated: CASSTAGQGATPGELFF. Based on the CDR3 plus reference TRBV5-6 and TRBJ2-2, the full variable domain is DAGVTQSPTHLIKTRGQQVTLRCSPKSGHDTVSWYQQALGQGPQFIFQYYEEEERQRGNFPDRFSGHQFPNYSSELNVNALLLGDSALYLCASSTAGQGATPGELFFGEGSRLTVL.

The chain joins TRBV20-1 to TRBJ1-4; 8 positions agree with TRBD1. The CDR3 is 14 residues long. V lost 3 bases to trimming and J lost 8 bases; unmatched junction nucleotides: 8. CDR1 is DFQATT and CDR2 is SNEGSKA in the germline V gene (reference sequence). The CDR3: CSASSFQGAEKLFF. CDR3 sequence (DNA): TGCAGTGCTAGTTCGTTCCAGGGGGCGGAAAAACTGTTTTTT.

This chain connects TRBV6-4 to TRBJ1-2; TRBD1 is a possible D gene (6 bases). Trimming removed 3 bases at V and 6 bases at J, with 17 bases between. Germline V gene lookup returns CDR1 MRHNA and CDR2 SNTAGT. The CDR3 runs 15 residues. CDR3 region: CASSEWYGTPDGYTF. Written as DNA, the CDR3 is TGTGCCAGCAGTGAGTGGTATGGGACACCAGATGGCTACACCTTC.

The chain links TRBV4-1 to TRBJ2-7, with D possibly TRBD1 on 6 matching bases. V was pared by 2 bases and J by 0 bases, with 14 bases between. The CDR3 runs 16 residues. The germline CDR1 and CDR2 sequences are MGHRA and YSYEKL. The CDR3 nucleotides read TGCGCCAGCAGCCAACAACAGGGACAAGCCTCCTACGAGCAGTACTTC. Amino acid sequence: CASSQQQGQASYEQYF.

The chain links TRBV5-1 to TRBJ2-7; D is possibly TRBD2 (6 bases). Trimming removed 4 bases from V and 7 bases from J, with 21 bases in between. From germline, CDR1 is SGHRS and CDR2 YFSETQ. This CDR3 comprises 15 residues. The CDR3 bases are TGCGCCAGCAGCGACGGACGGACTATCCTGGGAGAGCAGTACTTC. The encoded protein is CASSDGRTILGEQYF.

The chain couples TRBV7-8 to TRBJ1-2; TRBD1 aligns across 8 bases. The V gene's germline CDR1 is SGHVS and CDR2 FQNEAQ. The CDR3 contains 13 residues. The trim removed 6 bases at V and 14 bases at J, leaving 14 bases unmatched. The CDR3, as DNA: TGTGCCAGCAGTCGTACAGGGGGGGCTGCCTATACCTTC. Translated, it gives CASSRTGGAAYTF. Full variable domain (remainder filled in from reference TRBV7-8 and TRBJ1-2): GAGVSQSPRYKVAKRGQDVALRCDPISGHVSLFWYQQALGQGPEFLTYFQNEAQLDKSGLPSDRFFAERPEGSVSTLKIQRTQQEDSAVYLCASSRTGGAAYTFGSGTRLTVV.

The chain recombines TRBV5-1 with TRBJ2-5; a possible D gene is TRBD1 (6 bases). V gave up 2 bases and J gave up 2 bases, with 10 bases separating them. The CDR3 consists of 14 residues. Germline CDR1 SGHRS, CDR2 YFSETQ. CDR3 sequence: CASSLGQQQETQYF. In nucleotides, the CDR3 is TGCGCCAGCAGCTTAGGACAGCAACAAGAGACCCAGTACTTC.